The 32 T cell receptor beta chains below come from one sample, sequenced in a study of CD8+CD57+ T cells in acquired aplastic anemia. CDR3 and TCR beta VDJ profiling relied on genomic DNA as the template. TCRdb re-analysed the reads in MiXCR, keeping a single row per CDR3 protein. The sample consists of about 220,000 distinct CDR3 sequences, approximately 35% of them appearing once. Material: sorted CD4+, CD8+, or CD8+CD57+ T cells (not recorded which) from PBMCs. These receptors all come from a human donor in good health, serving as a control.

V is TRBV10-3 and J is TRBJ1-2; TRBD1 aligns across 7 bases. The V segment lost 10 bases and the J segment 5 bases; nucleotides outside the gene matches: 10. The CDR3 loop spans 13 amino acids. CDR1 is ENHRY, CDR2 SYGVKD, per germline. In DNA, the CDR3 is TGTGCCACCGCCCGGGACAGCGGGTATGGCTACACCTTC. It codes for CATARDSGYGYTF.

This clonotype was counted many times. V usage is TRBV19 and J usage is TRBJ1-1, with 7 bases identical to TRBD1. The CDR3 consists of 13 residues. Germline V CDR1 and CDR2: LNHDA, SQIVND (reference sequence). Trimming at V came to 4 bases and at J to 5 bases, leaving 4 bases not matched to a gene. CDR3 DNA sequence: TGTGCCAGTAGTAGAAGACAGGGAACTGAAGCTTTCTTT. Amino acids: CASSRRQGTEAFF. Supplemented by reference TRBV19 and TRBJ1-1, the full variable domain reads DGGITQSPKYLFRKEGQNVTLSCEQNLNHDAMYWYRQDPGQGLRLIYYSQIVNDFQKGDIAEGYSVSREKKESFPLTVTSAQKNPTAFYLCASSRRQGTEAFFGQGTRLTVV.

A few counts support this clonotype. This may be a read error: a much more frequent sequence differs by one nucleotide. The chain employs TRBV11-2 and TRBJ1-2, with D unclear. Between the trimmed V and J ends, which lost 4 bases and 4 bases, there was a span of 7 bases. Germline V CDR1 and CDR2: SGHAT, FQNNGV. The CDR3 spans 12 residues. CDR3 region: CASSSRAYGYTF. The CDR3 region has the DNA TGTGCCAGCAGCTCGCGTGCCTATGGCTACACCTTC.

This clonotype has only one observation. A much larger clone is a single base away; this may be a read error. This chain joins TRBV7-9 and TRBJ2-3; D not resolved. Germline CDR1 SEHNR, CDR2 FQNEAQ (reference sequence). Trimming removed 5 bases at V and 6 bases at J, with 6 bases between. The CDR3 runs to 11 residues. The chain's CDR3 is CASSPQDTQYF. The CDR3 DNA sequence: TGTGCCAGCAGCCCACAGGATACGCAGTATTTT.

This clonotype came up many times. The chain recombines TRBV10-3 with TRBJ1-2; D may be TRBD1 (6 bases). Germline V gene data show CDR1 as ENHRY and CDR2 as SYGVKD. The germline V and J ends were trimmed by 0 bases and 7 bases, with 15 bases remaining between them. The CDR3 spans 15 residues. CDR3 nucleotide sequence: TGTGCCATCAGTGAGTCGATGTTACAGGGTGTTGGCTACACCTTC. It translates to CAISESMLQGVGYTF.

V is TRBV3-1 and J is TRBJ1-6; D gene unclear. The CDR3 loop spans 16 amino acids. CDR1 LGHDT and CDR2 YNNKEL come from the germline V gene (reference sequence). V was trimmed by 2 bases and J by 0 bases, leaving 8 bases between them. In nucleotides, the CDR3 is TGTGCCAGCAGCCAAACTCCCAGCTCCTATAATTCACCCCTCCACTTT. Translating gives CASSQTPSSYNSPLHF. Full variable domain (rest looked up from reference TRBV3-1 and TRBJ1-6): DTAVSQTPKYLVTQMGNDKSIKCEQNLGHDTMYWYKQDSKKFLKIMFSYNNKELIINETVPNRFSPKSPDKAHLNLHINSLELGDSAVYFCASSQTPSSYNSPLHFGNGTRLTVT.

About this clonotype itself: Possible read error: a much larger clone is one base away. This chain links TRBV13 with TRBJ1-3, with D tentatively TRBD1 (5 bases). The CDR3 length is 16 residues. From germline, CDR1 is PRHDT and CDR2 FYEKMQ (reference sequence). The CDR3 spells CTSSDRTRSSGNTIYF. The CDR3 DNA reads as TGTACCAGCAGCGACCGGACACGTAGCTCTGGAAACACCATATATTTT.

The rearrangement joins TRBV3-1 to TRBJ2-1; tentative D call: TRBD1 (6 bases). CDR1 is LGHDT and CDR2 is YNNKEL in the germline V gene (reference sequence). This CDR3 comprises 11 residues. Trimming stripped 0 bases from V and 16 bases from J, with 10 bases between. The CDR3 coding sequence is TGTGCCAGCAGCCAAGATCACAGGGTATTCTTC. It specifies CASSQDHRVFF.

At least ten counts were recorded for this clonotype. The chain links TRBV11-2 to TRBJ1-6, with 7 bases that match TRBD1. The trim removed 2 bases at V and 4 bases at J, leaving 14 bases unmatched. There are 19 residues in the CDR3. Germline CDR1 SGHAT, CDR2 FQNNGV. The CDR3 DNA sequence: TGTGCCAGCAGCTTAAAATACGGGAGGACAGGCTTATATAATTCACCCCTCCACTTT. Protein sequence: CASSLKYGRTGLYNSPLHF.

As concerns this clonotype: A single base separates this from a much larger clone, so it may be a read error. J is TRBJ2-7 and V is TRBV11-1, with D possibly being TRBD1 or TRBD2 (6 bases each). V was clipped by 2 bases and J by 7 bases, with 21 bases between them. The CDR3 has 16 amino acids. CDR1 SGHAT and CDR2 FQDESV come from the germline V gene (reference sequence). CDR3 amino acids: CASSLLGGGVIDEQYF. The CDR3 DNA reads as TGTGCCAGCAGCTTATTAGGAGGGGGTGTTATCGATGAGCAGTACTTC.

This clonotype occurred many times. CDR3 region: CSVDQSGYTF. CDR3 in DNA: TGCAGCGTAGACCAAAGTGGCTACACCTTC. This chain uses TRBV29-1 with TRBJ1-2; the D is unclear. The CDR3 runs 10 residues. The germline CDR1 and CDR2 sequences are SQVTM and ANQGSEA. Trimming left V 6 bases short and J 7 bases short, with 9 bases between. The complete variable domain, with remaining parts taken from reference TRBV29-1 and TRBJ1-2, reads SAVISQKPSRDICQRGTSLTIQCQVDSQVTMMFWYRQQPGQSLTLIATANQGSEATYESGFVIDKFPISRPNLTFSTLTVSNMSPEDSSIYLCSVDQSGYTFGSGTRLTVV.

This chain uses TRBV7-2 with TRBJ1-1, with 8 nucleotides matching TRBD1. The CDR3 has 13 residues. Germline CDR1 and CDR2: SGHTA and FQGNSA. With 10 bases clipped from V and 2 bases from J, the junction kept 6 bases outside the gene matches. The CDR3 DNA is TGTGCCACCCGACAGGGGCCAAACACTGAAGCTTTCTTT. As protein: CATRQGPNTEAFF.

The chain has TRBV25-1 and TRBJ2-1, with TRBD2 identical over 13 bases. CDR1 and CDR2 from the germline V gene are MGHDK and SYGVNS. The CDR3 is made up of 17 amino acids. After removal of 4 bases from V and 3 bases from J, the junction contained 6 bases not matched to a gene. The CDR3 is CASSGTSGRVGYNEQFF. The CDR3 coding sequence is TGTGCCAGCAGTGGGACTAGCGGGAGAGTGGGCTACAATGAGCAGTTCTTC.

The rearrangement links TRBV2 to TRBJ1-4, with 7 bases fitting TRBD1. V lost 5 bases to trimming and J lost 6 bases; unmatched junction nucleotides: 9. The length of the CDR3 is 15 residues. From germline, CDR1 is SNHLY and CDR2 FYNNEI. For the CDR3, the DNA is TGTGCCAGCAGTACCCCGGGACAGCAACATGAAAAACTGTTTTTT. This gives the protein CASSTPGQQHEKLFF.

This clonotype has just a few counts. This chain uses TRBV5-1 with TRBJ2-5, with TRBD2 matching over 12 bases. The CDR3 length is 15 residues. Germline lookup yields CDR1 SGHRS and CDR2 YFSETQ. Losses at the gene ends were 0 bases for V and 5 bases for J; bases not matched to a gene: 2. DNA of the CDR3: TGCGCCAGCAGCTTGGCCGGGACTAGCGGGGAGACCCAGTACTTC. It codes for CASSLAGTSGETQYF.

The table lists this clonotype with many counts. The rearrangement links TRBV19 to TRBJ1-2; D uncertain. The V gene's germline CDR1 is LNHDA and CDR2 SQIVND (reference sequence). Trimming cost V 2 bases and J 7 bases, with 11 bases left between them. The CDR3 spans 13 residues. The CDR3 DNA reads as TGTGCCAGTAGTATATCGGACGTTCGTGGCTACACCTTC. This sequence encodes CASSISDVRGYTF.

The genes are TRBV7-9 and TRBJ1-5; D ambiguous. CDR3 length equals 16 residues. In germline, CDR1 is SEHNR, CDR2 FQNEAQ (reference sequence). V dropped 3 bases and J dropped 4 bases, with 16 bases sitting between them. The CDR3 DNA is TGTGCCAGCAGCTTGGGCAGCGGGTCCCCAAATCAGCCCCAGCATTTT. Protein: CASSLGSGSPNQPQHF.

This clonotype has a handful of counts. One base away lies a much larger clone, so this may be a sequencing read error. The chain is built from TRBV20-1 and TRBJ2-1; D may be TRBD1 or TRBD2 (5 bases each). Germline lookup yields CDR1 DFQATT and CDR2 SNEGSKA (reference sequence). Trimming took off 6 bases at V and 5 bases at J, with 14 bases between the two ends. The CDR3 has 13 amino acids. The CDR3 protein is CSAQGPAHNEQFF. CDR3 coding DNA: TGCAGTGCCCAGGGACCAGCGCACAATGAGCAGTTCTTC.

The rearrangement uses TRBV20-1 and TRBJ2-5; 9 bases are shared with TRBD2. The CDR3 consists of 14 residues. Germline V gene data show CDR1 as DFQATT and CDR2 as SNEGSKA (reference sequence). The ends lost 5 bases at V and 8 bases at J; junction bases unmatched: 12. The CDR3 spells CSAVRTGGGETQYF. In DNA, the CDR3 is TGCAGTGCTGTCCGGACTGGCGGGGGGGAAACCCAGTACTTC.

The chain is built from TRBV7-2 and TRBJ1-5; D is perhaps TRBD1 (5 bases). Germline CDR1 is SGHTA and CDR2 is FQGNSA. The V and J ends lost 5 bases and 8 bases respectively, with 19 bases between them. The length of the CDR3 is 15 residues. In nucleotides, the CDR3 is TGTGCCAGCAGCGCAGGAAGGGACGGCGGGGAGCCCCAGCATTTT. It is translated as CASSAGRDGGEPQHF.

This clonotype was found many times. This may be a read error, as it is one base from a much larger clone. The rearrangement uses TRBV24-1 and TRBJ1-2; possible D gene TRBD1, 5 bases. This CDR3 has 15 residues. Germline CDR1 reads KGHDR; CDR2 reads SFDVKD. Trimming took off 5 bases at V and 4 bases at J, with 16 bases between the two ends. The CDR3 is CATSGFGGRGYGYTF. In DNA form, the CDR3 reads TGTGCCACCAGTGGTTTTGGGGGGAGGGGCTATGGCTACACCTTC.

Concerning this clonotype itself: This could be a read error, since a much larger clone is one nucleotide away. The genes are TRBV20-1 and TRBJ1-2; D is uncertain. Germline V lookup: CDR1 DFQATT, CDR2 SNEGSKA (reference sequence). V was clipped by 1 base and J by 2 bases, with 14 bases between them. There are 15 residues in the CDR3. The CDR3 DNA sequence: TGCAGTGCTAGAGGAGGCTGCTCCCTGAACTATGGCTACACCTTC. This gives the protein CSARGGCSLNYGYTF.

This clonotype was recorded at least ten times. V and J are TRBV10-3 and TRBJ1-3; no firm D call. V was pared by 0 bases and J by 8 bases, with 14 bases between. This CDR3 is built from 15 residues. Germline V gene data show CDR1 as ENHRY and CDR2 as SYGVKD. The DNA for the CDR3 is TGTGCCATCAGTGAGTCGTTGGGCCGTATGGACACCATATATTTT. It translates to CAISESLGRMDTIYF.

This clonotype was seen many times. The chain carries TRBV24-1 and TRBJ2-1, with D possibly being TRBD1 (6 bases). The CDR3 has 17 residues. Trimming stripped 2 bases from V and 0 bases from J, with 13 bases between. Germline CDR1 reads KGHDR; CDR2 reads SFDVKD. CDR3: CATSDSGALSSYNEQFF. The CDR3 DNA reads TGTGCCACCAGTGATTCAGGGGCACTCAGCTCCTACAATGAGCAGTTCTTC.

This clonotype was seen ten or more times. V and J are TRBV7-9 and TRBJ1-3; D ambiguous. Trimming took off 5 bases at V and 4 bases at J, with 9 bases between the two ends. The CDR3 sequence is 13 residues long. Per the germline V gene, CDR1 is SEHNR and CDR2 is FQNEAQ (reference sequence). The CDR3 spells CASSRETGNTIYF. The CDR3 nucleotides read TGTGCCAGCAGCCGAGAGACAGGAAACACCATATATTTT.

This chain uses TRBV20-1 with TRBJ1-1; 9 bases map to TRBD1. The CDR3 spans 20 residues. V lost 3 bases and J lost 1; bases outside the gene matches: 21. Germline V gene lookup returns CDR1 DFQATT and CDR2 SNEGSKA (reference sequence). As DNA, the CDR3 is TGCAGTGCTAGGGATCCCCCCGCTGGACAGGGGAGAGGGAAGAACACTGAAGCTTTCTTT. Translation: CSARDPPAGQGRGKNTEAFF.

In its sample, this clonotype was seen many times. The J gene is TRBJ1-2, the V gene TRBV20-1, with unresolved D. Per the germline V gene, CDR1 is DFQATT and CDR2 is SNEGSKA (reference sequence). V lost 1 base to trimming and J lost 8 bases, with 11 bases between them. The CDR3 is 12 residues long. The CDR3 sequence is CSARVEVRGYTF. The CDR3 region has the DNA TGCAGTGCTAGAGTCGAGGTGCGAGGCTACACCTTC.

Remarks on this clonotype: With a much larger clone just one base away, this may be a read error. This chain joins TRBV20-1 and TRBJ2-3, with no clear D. V lost 1 base, J lost 0 bases, and 11 bases lay in between. CDR3 length: 15 residues. Germline assignment: CDR1 DFQATT and CDR2 SNEGSKA (reference sequence). CDR3 bases: TGCAGTGCTAGAGGGCAGAGGTCTAGCACAGATACGCAGTATTTT. Its translation is CSARGQRSSTDTQYF.

At least ten counts were recorded for this clonotype. The chain has TRBV24-1 and TRBJ2-5; either TRBD1 or TRBD2 may supply D (5 bases each). The CDR3 sequence is 17 residues long. Germline V lookup: CDR1 KGHDR, CDR2 SFDVKD. Trimming removed 3 bases from V and 5 bases from J, with 21 bases in between. CDR3 nucleotide sequence: TGTGCCACCAGTGATCGGGGCCTCCCCTGGGAGCGGGAGACCCAGTACTTC. Translation gives CATSDRGLPWERETQYF.

This chain connects TRBV12-3 or TRBV12-4 to TRBJ2-6; tentatively, D is TRBD2 (5 bases). This CDR3 region has 15 residues. The ends were cut back, 9 bases at V and 1 base at J, with 13 bases in the middle. The DNA for the CDR3 is TGTGCCAGTTGCAGAGGGTATTCTGGGGCCAACGTCCTGACTTTC. Protein: CASCRGYSGANVLTF.

Details on this clonotype: Mismatch with germline at one junction end may stem from a read error. In nucleotides, the CDR3 is TGCAGCGTTGCCGGGACAGGGGGAGAGACCCGGTACTTC. Translation: CSVAGTGGETRYF. The chain joins TRBV29-1 to TRBJ2-5; TRBD1 matches 11 bases. The length of the CDR3 is 13 residues. Germline V gene data show CDR1 as SQVTM and CDR2 as ANQGSEA.

This chain joins TRBV7-9 and TRBJ2-7; the match to TRBD1 covers 10 bases. Trimming removed 6 bases from V and 3 bases from J; junction bases left unmatched: 8. The CDR3 extends over 15 amino acids. Germline assignment: CDR1 SEHNR and CDR2 FQNEAQ (reference sequence). CDR3 coding DNA: TGTGCCAGCAGTTCCCCGGGACAGGGGTTCTACGAGCAGTACTTC. Amino acids: CASSSPGQGFYEQYF.